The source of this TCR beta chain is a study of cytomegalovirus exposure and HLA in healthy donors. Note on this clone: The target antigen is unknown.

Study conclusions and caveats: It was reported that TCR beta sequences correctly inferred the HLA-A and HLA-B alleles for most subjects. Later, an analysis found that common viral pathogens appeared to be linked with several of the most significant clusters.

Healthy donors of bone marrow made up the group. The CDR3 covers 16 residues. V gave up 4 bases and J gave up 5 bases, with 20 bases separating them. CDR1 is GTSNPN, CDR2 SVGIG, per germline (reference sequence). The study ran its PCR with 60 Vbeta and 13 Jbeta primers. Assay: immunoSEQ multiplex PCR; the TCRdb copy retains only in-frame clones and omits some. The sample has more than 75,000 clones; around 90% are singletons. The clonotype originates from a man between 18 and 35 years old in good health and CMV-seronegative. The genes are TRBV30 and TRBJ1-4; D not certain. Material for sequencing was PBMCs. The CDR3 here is CAWNPLSRLKNEKLFF. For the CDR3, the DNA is TGTGCCTGGAATCCCCTGTCGAGGCTAAAGAATGAAAAACTGTTTTTT.